The present T cell receptor beta chain was sequenced within a study of cytomegalovirus exposure and HLA in healthy donors. Turning to the study itself: Researchers previously reported finding more than 100 million unique TCR beta sequences from about 200 million T cells.

After removal of 4 bases from V and 5 bases from J, the junction contained 8 bases not matched to a gene. Germline CDR1 LGHNA, CDR2 YSLEER. The CDR3 is made up of 15 amino acids. Overall study results and limits: HLA alleles showed associations with approximately 15,000 TCR beta sequences in a later analysis, at a 0.05 false discovery rate. TCR beta chains numbering more than 150 were designated cytomegalovirus-associated. Prior analysis indicated that the majority of TCR beta V segments exhibited productivity approximately 90% or approximately 30% of the time.

Amplification used 60 Vbeta primers and 13 Jbeta primers. Clones were sequenced by immunoSEQ multiplex PCR, and TCRdb holds only the in-frame ones, with some missing. The data show about 160,000 clones, around 79% seen once. A word on this clone: Its antigen is currently unknown.

The rearrangement links TRBV4-3 to TRBJ2-7; the match to TRBD1 covers 10 bases. The clonotype originates from a human donor in good health. Material: PBMCs. The CDR3 coding sequence is TGCGCCAGCAGCCCTCGACAGGGGGCCACCGACGAGCAGTACTTC. Translation gives CASSPRQGATDEQYF.